This T cell receptor (beta chain) was captured in a study of cytomegalovirus exposure and HLA in healthy donors. Primers included in the PCR were 60 Vbeta and 13 Jbeta primers. Some clones are missing from TCRdb's copy, which holds only in-frame ones; the method was immunoSEQ multiplex PCR. Of 150,000 to 200,000 clones listed, around 74% are singletons. Trimming cost V 11 bases and J 2 bases; bases outside gene matches: 4. The V gene's germline CDR1 is MNHNS and CDR2 SASEGT. The CDR3 spans 13 residues. This clone was seen only a few times. Its specificity is unknown. Sampled while nominally healthy, donors likely had unrecorded immune exposures. The study's findings and limits: Reports state that TCR beta sequences accurately predicted most subjects' HLA-A and HLA-B alleles. A later analysis linked a missense DCLRE1C variant to TCR beta V- and J-gene trimming. In all likelihood, a cluster of highly shared sequence variants was a sequencing artifact.

The receptor comes from a female donor in good health and CMV-seronegative. This chain joins TRBV6-1 and TRBJ1-5; 9 bases map to TRBD1. Input material: PBMCs. This CDR3 is CAVDRGGNQPQHF. The CDR3 region has the DNA TGTGCCGTTGACAGGGGGGGCAATCAGCCCCAGCATTTT.